A selection of T cell receptor beta chains follows, all from one sample in a study of blood T cell repertoires in COVID-19. Using immunoSEQ multiplex PCR, the repertoire was profiled, and TCRdb retains in-frame clones only, with some absent. The sample comprises fewer than 25,000 clones, around 88% of which are singletons, and over 15% rests with the top ten. The sample comprised peripheral blood. Receptors were obtained from a human donor with acute or convalescent COVID-19. The donor label of this sample is uncertain. Each CDR3 is given without its conserved first and last residue.

V: TRBV5-4; J: TRBJ2-3; CDR3: ASSLAGTSGGTDTQY
V: TRBV29-1; J: TRBJ2-1; CDR3: SVTTSGSLEQF
V: TRBV29-1; J: TRBJ1-5; CDR3: SVRTDLTDQPQH
V: TRBV6-5; J: TRBJ2-3; CDR3: ASTSQRHTDTQY
V: TRBV10-3; J: TRBJ2-2; CDR3: AISGTGNTGELF
V: TRBV2; J: TRBJ2-5; CDR3: ASRGQGATQY
V: TRBV19; J: TRBJ1-5; CDR3: ASSQGMIGNQPQH
V: TRBV3-1/TRBV3-2; J: TRBJ1-3; CDR3: ASSQDPVAVHSGNTIY
V: TRBV5-4; J: TRBJ2-1; CDR3: ASSRGSYGGGYNEQF
V: TRBV3-1/TRBV3-2; J: TRBJ1-3; CDR3: ASSEGGTGNTIY
V: TRBV5-1; J: TRBJ1-6; CDR3: ASSLTGAYNSPLH
V: TRBV9; J: TRBJ1-6; CDR3: ASSVGSGAPLH
V: TRBV3-1/TRBV3-2; J: TRBJ2-1; CDR3: ASSRSGTYSYNEQF
V: TRBV6-1; J: TRBJ1-6; CDR3: ASSESQGNSPLH
V: TRBV5-4; J: TRBJ1-2; CDR3: ASSLMRGQNYGYT
V: TRBV7-9; J: TRBJ2-7; CDR3: ASSDRALSYEQY
V: TRBV6-5; J: TRBJ1-3; CDR3: ASRVRGSGNTIY
V: TRBV11-2; J: TRBJ2-1; CDR3: ASSPIGRRGGYNEQF
V: TRBV2; J: TRBJ1-5; CDR3: ASSSGTGGFSGNQPQH
V: TRBV30; J: TRBJ2-1; CDR3: AWAPSRGQGWREQF
V: TRBV7-9; J: TRBJ1-1; CDR3: ASSLDVRDTEAF
V: TRBV2; J: TRBJ2-6; CDR3: ASSEGSRVSGANVLT
V: TRBV5-1; J: TRBJ1-2; CDR3: ASSYRDNEGYT
V: TRBV6-6; J: TRBJ1-2; CDR3: ASSKTENYGYT
V: TRBV7-2; J: TRBJ2-7; CDR3: ASSLAQGGGEQY
V: TRBV6-6; J: TRBJ2-2; CDR3: ASSLGGGDTGELF
V: TRBV19; J: TRBJ1-5; CDR3: ASSIDAGILNQPQH
V: TRBV5-1; J: TRBJ1-2; CDR3: ASSSGQGALNGYT